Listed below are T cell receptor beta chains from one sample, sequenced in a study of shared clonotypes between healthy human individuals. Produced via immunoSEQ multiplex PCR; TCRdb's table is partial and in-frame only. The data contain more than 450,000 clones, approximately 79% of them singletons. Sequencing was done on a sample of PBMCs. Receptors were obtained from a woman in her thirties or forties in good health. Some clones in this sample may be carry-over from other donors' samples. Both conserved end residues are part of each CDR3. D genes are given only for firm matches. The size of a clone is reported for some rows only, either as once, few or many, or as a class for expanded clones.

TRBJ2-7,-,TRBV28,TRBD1,TGTGCCAGCACCCAGACAGGGGAAGAGCAGTACTTC,CASTQTGEEQYF
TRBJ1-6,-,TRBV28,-,TGTGCCAGCAAGTCGGGGGAAAATTCACCCCTCCACTTT,CASKSGENSPLHF
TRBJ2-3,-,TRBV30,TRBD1,TGTGCCTTACAGGGGCGAACGGCGCGGGATACGCAGTATTTT,CALQGRTARDTQYF
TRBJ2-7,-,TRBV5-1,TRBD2,TGCGCCAGCAGCTTGGCACTAGCGGGAACCTACGAGCAGTACTTC,CASSLALAGTYEQYF
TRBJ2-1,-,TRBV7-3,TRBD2,TGTGCCAGCAGCTTAGTTAGAGCGGGAGGGCCGGGGAATGAGCAGTTCTTC,CASSLVRAGGPGNEQFF
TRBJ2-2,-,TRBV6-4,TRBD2,TGTGCCAGCAGCTTCTCTAGCGGGGGTACCACCGGGGAGCTGTTTTTT,CASSFSSGGTTGELFF
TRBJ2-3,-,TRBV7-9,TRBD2,TGTGCCAGCAGCTTTGCGGGAGAAACAGATACGCAGTATTTT,CASSFAGETDTQYF
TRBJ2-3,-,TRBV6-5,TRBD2,TGTGCCAGCAGTCTAGCGGGAGTTACAGATACGCAGTATTTT,CASSLAGVTDTQYF
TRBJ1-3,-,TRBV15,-,TGTGCCACCAGCAGAGATAGGGATTTATCTGGAAACACCATATATTTT,CATSRDRDLSGNTIYF
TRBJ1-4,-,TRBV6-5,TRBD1,TGTGCCAGCAGGACGACAGGGGAAGGTGAAAAACTGTTTTTT,CASRTTGEGEKLFF
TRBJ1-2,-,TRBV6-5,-,TGTGCCAGCACCCGCAGGGACATTCTTGACTATGGCTACACCTTC,CASTRRDILDYGYTF
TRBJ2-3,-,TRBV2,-,TGTGCCAGCAGAGGCAACCCGATGGGGAGCAGTAGCACAGATACGCAGTATTTT,CASRGNPMGSSSTDTQYF
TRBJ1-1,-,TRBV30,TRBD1,TGTGCCTGGAGTGCGACAGGGGGCACTGAAGCTTTCTTT,CAWSATGGTEAFF
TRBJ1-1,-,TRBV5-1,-,TGCGCCAGCAGCTTGCCCGGCACTGAAGCTTTCTTT,CASSLPGTEAFF
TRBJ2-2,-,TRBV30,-,TGTGCCTGGAGGACAGGGAACACCGGGGAGCTGTTTTTT,CAWRTGNTGELFF
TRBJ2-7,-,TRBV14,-,TGTGCCAGCAGCCAGACAAATTCCTACGAGCAGTACTTC,CASSQTNSYEQYF
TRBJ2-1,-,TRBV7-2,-,TGTGCCAGCAGCTTAGCCGCGACTGAAACCTACAATGAGCAGTTCTTC,CASSLAATETYNEQFF
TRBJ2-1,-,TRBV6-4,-,TGTGCCAGCAGTGACTATGGCCAGGACCACAATGAGCAGTTCTTC,CASSDYGQDHNEQFF
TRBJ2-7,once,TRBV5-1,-,TGCGCCAGCAGCCGAGGGGCGATTTCTACCTACGAGCAGTACTTC,CASSRGAISTYEQYF
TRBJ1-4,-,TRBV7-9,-,TGTGCCAGCAGCTTAGACAGCCTAAAACTGTTTTTT,CASSLDSLKLFF
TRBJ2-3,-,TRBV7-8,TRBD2,TGTGCCAGCAGCTTAGCGCAAGCGGTGGGAGGGCCCGCAGATACGCAGTATTTT,CASSLAQAVGGPADTQYF
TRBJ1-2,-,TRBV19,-,TGTGCCAGTAGCCAGACCGCGGGCCTCGGGGCTGGCTACACCTTC,CASSQTAGLGAGYTF
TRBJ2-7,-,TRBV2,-,TGTGCCAGCAATCGGCCGGGACTGTCCTACGAGCAGTACTTC,CASNRPGLSYEQYF
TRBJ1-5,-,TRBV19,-,TGTGCCAGTAGTAAGTGGACAGATTTTAATAGCAATCAGCCCCAGCATTTT,CASSKWTDFNSNQPQHF
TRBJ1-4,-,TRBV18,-,TGTGCCAGCTCACCCCGGGTCACTAATGAAAAACTGTTTTTT,CASSPRVTNEKLFF
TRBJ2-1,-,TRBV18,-,TGTGCCAGCTCACCACTACCAGACTACAATGAGCAGTTCTTC,CASSPLPDYNEQFF
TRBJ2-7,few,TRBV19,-,TGTGCCAGTAGTATTGGGGGAGGACGCTACGAGCAGTACTTC,CASSIGGGRYEQYF
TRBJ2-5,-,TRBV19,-,TGTGCCAGTAGTAACCAATTAGAGACCCAGTACTTC,CASSNQLETQYF
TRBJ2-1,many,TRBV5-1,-,TGCGCCAGCAGCTTGTATAGTGGGGAACTCTACAATGAGCAGTTCTTC,CASSLYSGELYNEQFF
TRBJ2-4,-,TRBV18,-,TGTGCCAGCTCACCTGACAGGTACCCAAACATTCAGTACTTC,CASSPDRYPNIQYF
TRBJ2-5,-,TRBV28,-,TGTGCCAGCAGTTTACGAACCCTTGGGGAGACCCAGTACTTC,CASSLRTLGETQYF
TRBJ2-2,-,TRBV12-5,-,TGTGCTAGTGGTTTGGGATCAGGGGACACCGGGGAGCTGTTTTTT,CASGLGSGDTGELFF
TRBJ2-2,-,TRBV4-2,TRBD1,TGTGCCAGCAGCCAAGATGCGGACAGGGACAACACCGGGGAGCTGTTTTTT,CASSQDADRDNTGELFF
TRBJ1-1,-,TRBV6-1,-,TGTGCCAGCAGCGGCACCCGTGAAGCTTTCTTT,CASSGTREAFF
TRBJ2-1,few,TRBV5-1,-,TGCGCCAGCAGCCCCCGGTCGGGCTACAATGAGCAGTTCTTC,CASSPRSGYNEQFF
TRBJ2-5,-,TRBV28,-,TGTGCCAGCAGGGCCACAGGAAAAGAGACCCAGTACTTC,CASRATGKETQYF
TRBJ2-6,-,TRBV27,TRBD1,TGTGCCAGCAAGGCAGCGGGGACAGGGGGCTCTGGGGCCAACGTCCTGACTTTC,CASKAAGTGGSGANVLTF
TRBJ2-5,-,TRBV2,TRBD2,TGTGCCAGCGGCGCCGGGACTAGCGGGAGGGTGGAGACCCAGTACTTC,CASGAGTSGRVETQYF
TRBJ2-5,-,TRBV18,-,TGTGCCAGCTCACTACTACAAGAGACCCAGTACTTC,CASSLLQETQYF
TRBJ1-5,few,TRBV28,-,TGTGCCAGCAGTCGTCCCCCTGGGAACAATCAGCCCCAGCATTTT,CASSRPPGNNQPQHF
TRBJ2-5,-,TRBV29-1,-,TGCAGCGTTGCCACAGCACAAGAGACCCAGTACTTC,CSVATAQETQYF
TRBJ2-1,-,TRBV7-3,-,TGTGCCAGCAGCCCCGGCCCGGGACGGTACAATGAGCAGTTCTTC,CASSPGPGRYNEQFF
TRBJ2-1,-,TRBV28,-,TGTGCCAGCACCCCAAGGGAGCCCTACAATGAGCAGTTCTTC,CASTPREPYNEQFF
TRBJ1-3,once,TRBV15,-,TGTGCCACCAGCAGAGATAACGGGCCAGCTGGAAACACCATATATTTT,CATSRDNGPAGNTIYF
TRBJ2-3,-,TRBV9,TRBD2,TGTGCCAGCAGCGTAGCTAGCGGTCTTGGCACAGATACGCAGTATTTT,CASSVASGLGTDTQYF
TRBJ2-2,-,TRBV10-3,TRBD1,TGTGCCATCAGCCGGACAGGGAACGGGGAGCTGTTTTTT,CAISRTGNGELFF
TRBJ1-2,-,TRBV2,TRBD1,TGTGCCAGCAGCGGACAGGGGGCCGTTGGCTACACCTTC,CASSGQGAVGYTF
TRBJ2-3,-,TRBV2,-,TGTGCCAGCAGTGAGCAGGACCTATCCACAGATACGCAGTATTTT,CASSEQDLSTDTQYF
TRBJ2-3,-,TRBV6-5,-,TGTGCCAGCAGTCCCCCCGGAGGGTTTGCAGATACGCAGTATTTT,CASSPPGGFADTQYF
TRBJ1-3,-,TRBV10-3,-,TGTGCCGGCGGGTACGGAAACACCATATATTTT,CAGGYGNTIYF
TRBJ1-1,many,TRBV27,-,TGTGCCAGCAGTCGCCCGGGACCCATGAACACTGAAGCTTTCTTT,CASSRPGPMNTEAFF
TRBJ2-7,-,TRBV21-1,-,TGTGCCAGCAGCAGCACCGCAGGGCAGGACAGGGAGGTCGAGCAGTACTTC,CASSSTAGQDREVEQYF
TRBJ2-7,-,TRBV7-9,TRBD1,TGTGCCAGCAGCAGGGACAGAGCCTACGAGCAGTACTTC,CASSRDRAYEQYF